What follows are 22 T cell receptor beta chains derived from one specimen sequenced in a study of T cell clonality in common variable immunodeficiency. Study-wide results and limits: Common variable immunodeficiency TCR beta sequences reportedly had fewer deletions and N-nucleotide insertions.

These TCRs' antigens remain unknown. Some clones are missing from TCRdb's copy, which holds only in-frame ones; the method was immunoSEQ multiplex PCR. The sample shows 7,000 to 9,500 clones, none of them appearing just once. Specimen: peripheral blood mononuclear cells. Receptor source: a human donor with common variable immunodeficiency.

This clone showed up many times. The read falls 3 residues short of the CDR3 end, and the missing part is taken from the germline J gene. The chain has TRBV24-1 and TRBJ2-5, with D maybe TRBD1 (6 bases). CDR3 length: 13 residues. V was clipped by 8 bases and J by 5 bases, with 14 bases between them. CDR1 and CDR2 from the germline V gene are KGHDR and SFDVKD. CDR3 DNA (partial): TGTGCCACCATGGGATACAGGGATGAGACC. Residues: CATMGYRDET. The full CDR3 reads CATMGYRDETQYF.

This clone was observed many times. The read finishes 3 residues shy of the CDR3 end, and the germline J gene is used to complete it. V gene TRBV28 combines with J gene TRBJ2-3; D is uncertain. The V gene lost 3 bases and the J gene lost 0 bases, with 7 bases spanning the gap. This CDR3 is built from 14 residues. The germline gives CDR1 MDHEN, CDR2 SYDVKM. The sequenced CDR3 bases are TGTGCCAGCAGTTTTAGCTCTAGCACAGATACG. Its translation is CASSFSSSTDT. Given in full, the CDR3 is CASSFSSSTDTQYF.

This clone has ten or more counts. The read terminates 3 residues before the CDR3 end, so the remaining end is supplied by the germline J gene. The chain joins TRBV20-1 to TRBJ2-7; 10 nucleotides align to TRBD2. This CDR3 region has 13 residues. V shed 5 bases, J shed 6 bases, and the junction held 7 bases outside the gene matches. Germline V CDR1 and CDR2: DFQATT, SNEGSKA (reference sequence). CDR3 DNA (partial): TGCAGTGCTGTAAGCGGGAGGGCCACCGAG. This gives the protein CSAVSGRATE. The CDR3 as a whole reads CSAVSGRATEQYF.

Ten or more counts support this clone. With the read ending 3 residues before the CDR3 end, the germline J gene is used to fill in that end. V and J are TRBV29-1 and TRBJ2-1, with TRBD2 identical over 10 bases. The CDR3 is 15 residues long. Unmatched junction bases numbered 5, after V lost 0 bases and J lost 6 bases. From germline, CDR1 is SQVTM and CDR2 ANQGSEA. Partial CDR3 DNA: TGCAGCGTTGAAGACCTAGCGGGAGATATCAATGAG. Its protein product is CSVEDLAGDINE. From start to end, the CDR3 is CSVEDLAGDINEQFF.

This clone was counted between two and nine times. The read ends 3 residues early relative to the CDR3; the germline J gene fills the gap. This chain uses TRBV19 with TRBJ2-1, with TRBD1 identical over 11 bases. The CDR3 has 16 residues. The germline V gene encodes CDR1 LNHDA and CDR2 SQIVND (reference sequence). V gave up 4 bases and J gave up 7 bases; unmatched junction bases: 9. The CDR3 DNA, read in part, is TGTGCCAGTAGTAGGGGACAGGGGGGAATAGGGAATGAG. Its translation is CASSRGQGGIGNE. The whole CDR3 region reads CASSRGQGGIGNEQFF.

In this sample, this clone turned up many times. The CDR3 is cut off 3 residues early in the read; its end comes from the germline J gene. The chain carries TRBV2 and TRBJ1-3; the D gene is possibly TRBD1 (6 bases). Trimming shortened V by 9 bases and J by 0 bases, and 12 bases separated the two germline ends. From germline, CDR1 is SNHLY and CDR2 FYNNEI. The CDR3 spans 14 residues. The part of the CDR3 DNA that was read is TGTGCCAGTACCCGGGACAACTCTGGAAACACC. Its protein is CASTRDNSGNT. The whole CDR3 sequence reads CASTRDNSGNTIYF. The full variable domain, its missing parts supplied by reference TRBV2 and TRBJ1-3, is EPEVTQTPSHQVTQMGQEVILRCVPISNHLYFYWYRQILGQKVEFLVSFYNNEISEKSEIFDDQFSVERPDGSNFTLKIRSTKLEDSAMYFCASTRDNSGNTIYFGEGSWLTVV.

In its sample, this clone was seen many times. From the germline J gene comes the end of the CDR3, since the read stops 3 residues before it. This chain uses TRBV5-1 with TRBJ2-5; TRBD1 might be the D (6 bases). CDR1 is SGHRS and CDR2 is YFSETQ in the germline V gene. The CDR3 extends over 16 amino acids. The V gene lost 0 bases and the J gene lost 1 base, with 13 bases spanning the gap. Partial CDR3 DNA: TGCGCCAGCAGCTTGGCCTCCGGGACACCCCAAGAGACC. Amino acids: CASSLASGTPQET. The full CDR3 protein is CASSLASGTPQETQYF.

Details on this clone: This likely stems from a read error, as it lies one base from a far larger clone. The CDR3 end lies 3 residues beyond the end of the read and is filled in from the germline J gene. The gene calls are TRBV7-7 and TRBJ1-1; D gene uncertain. The CDR3 covers 13 residues. V dropped 2 bases and J dropped 1 base, with 5 bases sitting between them. Germline CDR1 reads SSHAT; CDR2 reads FNYEAQ (reference sequence). The covered CDR3 bases are TGTGCCAGCAGCTTACAAGGGAACACTGAA. Translation: CASSLQGNTE. The CDR3, in full, reads CASSLQGNTEAFF.

This clone is large by share. Coverage ceases 3 residues before the CDR3 finishes, and the germline J gene fills in the end. J is TRBJ2-7 and V is TRBV4-1; perhaps TRBD2 as D (6 bases). V was pared by 0 bases and J by 2 bases, with 11 bases between. Germline-derived CDR1 and CDR2 are MGHRA and YSYEKL. The CDR3 contains 15 residues. The sequenced part of the CDR3 DNA is TGCGCCAGCAGCCAAGAGTTTAGCGGAGCCTACGAG. Its protein is CASSQEFSGAYE. The complete CDR3 sequence is CASSQEFSGAYEQYF.

This clone was seen many times. The read terminates 3 residues before the CDR3 end, so the remaining end is supplied by the germline J gene. The chain combines TRBV12-3 or TRBV12-4 with TRBJ2-5; 8 bases map to TRBD1. With V trimmed by 6 bases and J by 4 bases, 10 bases remained unmatched. This CDR3 contains 15 residues. CDR3 DNA (partial): TGTGCCAGCAGGTTTCAGGGGGCGAGGGGAGAGACC. Protein: CASRFQGARGET. From start to end, the CDR3 is CASRFQGARGETQYF.

This clone appeared many times. The read terminates 3 residues before the CDR3 end, so the remaining end is supplied by the germline J gene. J is TRBJ1-2 and V is TRBV19; TRBD1 is a possible D gene (6 bases). The CDR3 runs to 15 residues. Germline assignment: CDR1 LNHDA and CDR2 SQIVND (reference sequence). The V end lost 0 bases, the J end lost 6 bases, and 14 bases lay between the germline ends. Partial CDR3 DNA: TGTGCCAGTAGTATAGAGATGAACCAGGGGAATGGC. Amino acid sequence: CASSIEMNQGNG. The full-length CDR3 reads as CASSIEMNQGNGYTF.

This clone was observed many times. The DNA ends 3 residues before the CDR3 does, and the rest of the CDR3 is filled in from the germline J gene. J is TRBJ2-1 and V is TRBV12-3 or TRBV12-4; the match to TRBD2 covers 10 bases. The ends lost 5 bases at V and 9 bases at J; junction bases unmatched: 7. The CDR3 loop spans 14 amino acids. The part of the CDR3 DNA that was read is TGTGCCAGCAGTCTAGGACTAGCGGACACTGAG. Its translation: CASSLGLADTE. The entire CDR3 reads CASSLGLADTEQFF.

This clone came up many times. CDR3 bases read: TGTGCCAGCTCAGTTGACAGGGTTGGC. Amino acids: CASSVDRVG. The entire CDR3 sequence reads CASSVDRVGYTF. This chain uses TRBV18 with TRBJ1-2; 7 bases are a match to TRBD1. The read ends 3 residues shy of where the CDR3 ends; the end is completed using the germline J gene. Germline V CDR1 and CDR2: KGHSH, LQKENI. The V and J ends lost 5 bases and 7 bases, in that order; junction bases with no gene match: 4. CDR3 length equals 12 residues.

This clone is labeled medium-sized. The missing CDR3 end, 3 residues past where the read stops, is filled in from the germline J gene. The chain joins TRBV7-9 to TRBJ1-1; 8 bases match TRBD1. The CDR3 covers 13 residues. J was trimmed by 5 bases and V by 5 bases; bases with no gene match: 4. Germline V gene lookup returns CDR1 SEHNR and CDR2 FQNEAQ (reference sequence). The sequenced part of the CDR3 DNA is TGTGCCAGCAGCCCTCGACAGGGGACTGAA. This translates into CASSPRQGTE. The entire CDR3 is CASSPRQGTEAFF.

In its sample, this clone was seen many times. The read ends 3 residues shy of where the CDR3 ends; the end is completed using the germline J gene. The chain links TRBV28 to TRBJ2-2; perhaps TRBD1 as D (6 bases). CDR3 length equals 14 residues. Germline CDR1 reads MDHEN; CDR2 reads SYDVKM. Trimming shortened V by 8 bases and J by 5 bases, and 15 bases separated the two germline ends. The CDR3 loop is CASGTLGGTGELFF. The CDR3 DNA, read in part, is TGTGCCAGCGGTACCTTAGGGGGAACCGGGGAG.

This clone was detected many times. Here the CDR3 reads CAGYRGSDEKLFF. The sequenced CDR3 bases are TGTGCCGGCTACAGGGGTTCGGATGAAAAA. This rearrangement joins TRBV2 to TRBJ1-4, with 7 nucleotides matching TRBD1. The CDR3 goes on 3 residues after the read ends, and that part is filled in from the germline J gene. Germline V lookup: CDR1 SNHLY, CDR2 FYNNEI. V trimming: 11 bases; J trimming: 6 bases; junction bases outside the gene matches: 9. The CDR3 consists of 13 residues.

This clone appeared a few times. A much larger clone differs by one base, so this may be a read error. The CDR3 end is not reached by the read, which stops 3 residues before it; the germline J gene fills it in. The chain employs TRBV13 and TRBJ2-1, with 7 bases matching TRBD1. Losses at the gene ends were 5 bases for V and 7 bases for J; bases not matched to a gene: 5. CDR3 length equals 13 residues. Germline V gene data show CDR1 as PRHDT and CDR2 as FYEKMQ (reference sequence). The CDR3 sequence: CASSDRVGNEQFF. The CDR3 bases that were read are TGTGCCAGCAGCGACAGGGTTGGGAATGAG.

This clone was seen ten or more times. Sequencing ends 3 residues short of the CDR3 end; the germline J gene provides the rest. The chain couples TRBV5-1 to TRBJ1-5; 9 bases map to TRBD1. V was clipped by 4 bases and J by 6 bases; unmatched bases: 5. The germline gives CDR1 SGHRS, CDR2 YFSETQ. This CDR3 has 14 residues. This CDR3 reads CASSPGQGTQPQHF. The DNA read from the CDR3 is TGCGCCAGCAGCCCCGGACAGGGGACTCAGCCC.

There are many counts of this clone. The observed sequence ends 3 residues before the CDR3 terminus, with the missing tail filled in from the germline J gene. The chain carries TRBV5-1 and TRBJ2-2, with a weak D call TRBD1 (6 bases). V lost 2 bases and J lost 0, with 14 bases in between. Looked up from germline, CDR1 is SGHRS and CDR2 is YFSETQ. The CDR3 extends over 17 amino acids. The part of the CDR3 DNA that was read is TGCGCCAGCAGCTTTGGGACATCCATTACGAACACCGGGGAG. Protein sequence: CASSFGTSITNTGE. The CDR3 reads in full as CASSFGTSITNTGELFF.

This clone came up many times. Read coverage stops 3 residues before the CDR3 terminus; the germline J gene supplies the remainder. The V and J genes are TRBV2 and TRBJ2-7; D is unresolved. Germline V gene data show CDR1 as SNHLY and CDR2 as FYNNEI. Between the trimmed V and J ends, which lost 4 bases and 4 bases, there was a span of 20 bases. There are 16 residues in the CDR3. CDR3 residues: CASSVELADLLYEQYF. The sequenced part of the CDR3 DNA is TGTGCCAGCAGTGTGGAGTTAGCCGACCTTTTGTACGAG.

By share, this clone ranks as medium-sized. The CDR3 extends 3 residues past the end of the read, so its final part is completed from the germline J gene. The V and J genes are TRBV11-2 and TRBJ1-1; D gene unclear. Germline CDR1 SGHAT, CDR2 FQNNGV. This CDR3 spans 14 amino acids. The germline V and J ends were trimmed by 5 bases and 0 bases, with 10 bases remaining between them. CDR3 residues: CASSLTIMNTEAFF. The CDR3 bases that were read are TGTGCCAGCAGCCTGACAATCATGAACACTGAA.

This clone was observed at least ten times. Read sequence stops 3 residues before the CDR3 end, and the germline J gene provides the missing end. This rearrangement joins TRBV10-3 to TRBJ2-7, with 8 positions matching TRBD1. The CDR3 has 12 residues. Germline-derived CDR1 and CDR2 are ENHRY and SYGVKD. V lost 4 bases and J lost 4; bases outside the gene matches: 0. The chain's CDR3 is CAISGDRYEQYF. CDR3 bases read: TGTGCCATCAGTGGGGACAGGTACGAG.